The clone carrying this T cell receptor beta chain is a singleton in its sample. No antigen is known for it. Using a J-beta primer mix together with a sample-barcoded 5' primer, a second PCR was run for roughly 6 to 11 cycles. TCRdb used MiXCR to reprocess the 5' RACE reads, holding one entry per CDR3 protein. The sample carries over 950,000 distinct CDR3 sequences, roughly 51% recorded once. These data are taken from a study of blood T cells in healthy people across ages. For the study at large: Capture by template switching was about one barcoded beta molecule per two T cells. Study observations and caveats: No one knew whether donors had CMV, which possibly confounded expanded clonotype changes.

Total RNA extraction produced at least 5.5 micrograms (per sample) for the study. The sample consisted of blood. The TCR comes from a woman in her fifties or sixties in good health.

The CDR3 is CSARNDRSEEQYF. CDR3 nucleotides: TGCAGTGCTAGAAACGACAGGTCTGAAGAGCAGTACTTC. The chain carries TRBV20-1 and TRBJ2-5; D is possibly TRBD1 (6 bases). V shed 2 bases and J shed 11 bases, with 18 bases lying between them. Germline V lookup: CDR1 DFQATT, CDR2 SNEGSKA (reference sequence). CDR3 length: 13 residues.